Listed below are T cell receptor beta chains from one sample, sequenced in a study of cytomegalovirus exposure and HLA in healthy donors. Clones were read by immunoSEQ multiplex PCR, and TCRdb kept only the in-frame ones, dropping some. The data contain about 200,000 clones, around 80% of them singletons. The sample taken for sequencing was PBMCs. The receptor source for this set is a middle-aged man in good health and CMV-seropositive. The CDR3 runs from the conserved cysteine through the conserved F or W. The D gene is left open where the match is weak. The size field is filled for only some rows; it gives once, few, many or a size class.

d_call	clone_size	v_call	j_call	cdr3_nt	cdr3_aa
TRBD1	NA	TRBV19	TRBJ2-3	TGTGCCAGTACCAAAAGGGGGCCGAGGGACACAGATACGCAGTATTTT	CASTKRGPRDTDTQYF
TRBD1	NA	TRBV6-5	TRBJ1-2	TGTGCCAGCAGTTACCAAAGGGGGCTCTACTATGGCTACACCTTC	CASSYQRGLYYGYTF
TRBD1	NA	TRBV27	TRBJ2-1	TGTGCCAGCAGTTTAGGGGGACAGACAGAGCAGTTCTTC	CASSLGGQTEQFF
NA	once	TRBV19	TRBJ1-4	TGTGCCAGTAGTATTGCGGGGGGGAATGAAAAACTGTTTTTT	CASSIAGGNEKLFF
NA	NA	TRBV27	TRBJ2-7	TGTGCCAGCAGTCTAGGTTGGGCCTACGAGCAGTACTTC	CASSLGWAYEQYF
NA	NA	TRBV19	TRBJ1-5	TGTGCCAGTAGTACTTCCTCAGGGATGGGCAATCAGCCCCAGCATTTT	CASSTSSGMGNQPQHF
NA	NA	TRBV7-9	TRBJ2-3	TGTGCCAGCAGCTTAGGCCGGAGTGCCAGCACAGATACGCAGTATTTT	CASSLGRSASTDTQYF
TRBD2	NA	TRBV6-5	TRBJ2-1	TGTGCCAGCAGTTACAAGCGGGGCTACAATGAGCAGTTCTTC	CASSYKRGYNEQFF
TRBD2	NA	TRBV7-9	TRBJ2-1	TGTGCCAGCAGCTTAACCGGACCGGGACTAGTGGTGAGGCCGAATGAGCAGTTCTTC	CASSLTGPGLVVRPNEQFF
TRBD1	NA	TRBV5-6	TRBJ1-2	TGTGCCAGCAGCGCCGAGACAGGGGGCGCGTACTATGGCTACACCTTC	CASSAETGGAYYGYTF
TRBD1	few	TRBV6-5	TRBJ1-4	TGTGCCAGCAGTTACGGGGGTGGACAGGGAGGGGAAAAACTGTTTTTT	CASSYGGGQGGEKLFF
TRBD2	NA	TRBV27	TRBJ2-2	TGTGCCAGCAGTTTATCGTCCGGAGCGGGGACCGGGGAGCTGTTTTTT	CASSLSSGAGTGELFF
NA	NA	TRBV6-5	TRBJ2-2	TGTGCCAGCACCTCCGGGGGCACCGGGGAGCTGTTTTTT	CASTSGGTGELFF
TRBD1	NA	TRBV27	TRBJ1-1	TGTGCCAGCAGTTTATCGGCAGGGGGCGTTACTGAAGCTTTCTTT	CASSLSAGGVTEAFF
NA	NA	TRBV30	TRBJ1-2	TGTGCCTGGAGTTACAGGGAAAACTATGGCTACACCTTC	CAWSYRENYGYTF
TRBD2	once	TRBV6-4	TRBJ2-1	TGTGCCAGCAGTGACTCGGGGACTAGCGGGAGTCATGAGCAGTTCTTC	CASSDSGTSGSHEQFF
TRBD2	NA	TRBV5-1	TRBJ2-3	TGCGCCAGCAGCCCCGGACTAGCGGGAGAGGGCACAGATACGCAGTATTTT	CASSPGLAGEGTDTQYF
NA	NA	TRBV23-1	TRBJ2-7	TGCGCCAGCGGGCGGGCCTGGCTGGGCTACGAGCAGTACTTC	CASGRAWLGYEQYF
TRBD2	NA	TRBV19	TRBJ2-7	TGTGCCAGTAGTACACTAGCGGGAGAAGGCGAGCAGTACTTC	CASSTLAGEGEQYF
NA	once	TRBV5-4	TRBJ1-1	TGTGCCAGCAGCTTGAGCGGGATGGAAGCTTTCTTT	CASSLSGMEAFF
TRBD2	NA	TRBV6-6	TRBJ2-1	TGTGCCAGCAGTCGAAGACTAGCGGGAGGGCCGAATGAGCAGTTCTTC	CASSRRLAGGPNEQFF
TRBD1	NA	TRBV2	TRBJ2-2	TGTGCCAGCATCGACCGGACAGGGAGCACCGGGGAGCTGTTTTTT	CASIDRTGSTGELFF
TRBD2	NA	TRBV2	TRBJ2-3	TGTGCCAGCAAGACCCGAATAGCGCGGGGGGATACGCAGTATTTT	CASKTRIARGDTQYF
NA	NA	TRBV6-5	TRBJ2-6	TGTGCCAGCAGTGCCAGGGATAGCGGGGCCAACGTCCTGACTTTC	CASSARDSGANVLTF
NA	NA	TRBV11-2	TRBJ2-1	TGTGCCAGCAGCTTAGACGTGGAGTACAATGAGCAGTTCTTC	CASSLDVEYNEQFF
NA	NA	TRBV19	TRBJ1-4	TGTGCCAGTAGGCTACAGGGCTCAAATGAAAAACTGTTTTTT	CASRLQGSNEKLFF
TRBD1	few	TRBV7-6	TRBJ2-7	TGTGCCAGCAGCTCGACAGGGCGCGAGCAGTACTTC	CASSSTGREQYF
NA	NA	TRBV5-6	TRBJ1-5	TGTGCCAGCAGCTCTAGGACAACCCCCAATCAGCCCCAGCATTTT	CASSSRTTPNQPQHF
NA	NA	TRBV7-3	TRBJ2-1	TGTGCCAGCAGCTTAGGCAGGGAGCAGTTCTTC	CASSLGREQFF
TRBD2	NA	TRBV30	TRBJ2-1	TGTGCCTGGAGTGACCCGGGACTAGCGGTAAAGAGGGACAATGAGCAGTTCTTC	CAWSDPGLAVKRDNEQFF
TRBD2	once	TRBV7-9	TRBJ2-1	TGTGCCAGCAGCTTTGCGGGAGCGTACAATGAGCAGTTCTTC	CASSFAGAYNEQFF
TRBD1	NA	TRBV19	TRBJ1-2	TGTGCCAGTAGTCGAACAGACAGGGGCGGCTACACCTTC	CASSRTDRGGYTF
TRBD1	NA	TRBV5-1	TRBJ1-4	TGCGCCAGCAGCCCGACAGGGCAAAATGAAAAACTGTTTTTT	CASSPTGQNEKLFF
NA	NA	TRBV6-5	TRBJ2-7	TGTGCCAGCAGCCCCATAGCGGAGACCTCGGGAGAGCAGTACTTC	CASSPIAETSGEQYF
NA	NA	TRBV4-1	TRBJ1-3	TGCGCCAGCAGCCAAGCCCTCCTGGCAGGGACATTCTCTGGAAACACCATATATTTT	CASSQALLAGTFSGNTIYF
TRBD1	few	TRBV6-1	TRBJ2-1	TGTGCCAGCAGTGACGGAATAAGACAGGGGGCTCAAGAGCAGTTCTTC	CASSDGIRQGAQEQFF
NA	NA	TRBV9	TRBJ1-1	TGTGCTAGCAGCGTAGTCTCGAACACTGAAGCTTTCTTT	CASSVVSNTEAFF
TRBD2	NA	TRBV10-2	TRBJ2-7	TGCGCCAGCAGTGGACTAGCGGGCTACGAGCAGTACTTC	CASSGLAGYEQYF
TRBD2	NA	TRBV7-3	TRBJ2-2	TGTGCCAGCAGCTCTTTAGCGGGAGTGGGCGGGGAGCTGTTTTTT	CASSSLAGVGGELFF
TRBD2	few	TRBV6-6	TRBJ2-7	TGTGCCAGCCGTTTCGGTGCGGGAGAGTTCTCCTACGAGCAGTACTTC	CASRFGAGEFSYEQYF
TRBD1	NA	TRBV4-2	TRBJ1-5	TGTGCCAGCAGCCTCGGACAGGGGGACAATCAGCCCCAGCATTTT	CASSLGQGDNQPQHF
NA	NA	TRBV19	TRBJ2-2	TGTGCCAGTAGAGTTCTCAGTCCCTCGAACACCGGGGAGCTGTTTTTT	CASRVLSPSNTGELFF
NA	NA	TRBV30	TRBJ1-1	TGTGCCTGGAGTGTAACCGTTGGGCTGAACACTGAAGCTTTCTTT	CAWSVTVGLNTEAFF
TRBD1	NA	TRBV6-5	TRBJ1-1	TGTGCCAGCAGTTACGGGGCGGTAAACAGGGGCACTGAAGCTTTCTTT	CASSYGAVNRGTEAFF
TRBD2	once	TRBV6-5	TRBJ2-5	TGTGCCAGCATGGGTAGCGGGAGCGTAGAGACCCAGTACTTC	CASMGSGSVETQYF
NA	NA	TRBV7-2	TRBJ2-7	TGTGCCAGCAGCCCATCGGTCTACTACGAGCAGTACTTC	CASSPSVYYEQYF
TRBD1	NA	TRBV18	TRBJ1-2	TGTGCCAGCTCACCACAGGGGGCCCAGAACAACTATGGCTACACCTTC	CASSPQGAQNNYGYTF